This TCR beta chain stems from a study of OX40 agonist ivuxolimab in advanced cancers. The CDR3 has 15 amino acids. Data came from immunoSEQ multiplex PCR; TCRdb stores just in-frame clones and leaves some out. The table lists tens of thousands of clones, 82% of them singletons. The receptor was derived from an adult with an advanced solid tumor such as melanoma, head and neck, liver or kidney cancer. Source: CD4+ or CD8+ T cells sorted from blood, taken in a trial of the OX40 agonist ivuxolimab. J is TRBJ1-4 and V is TRBV12-1. TRBV12-1 is given as a pseudogene. CDR3 nucleotides: TGTGACCCGCCCGAATCGGTTGCAACTAATGAAAAACTGTTTTTT. Translation: CDPPESVATNEKLFF.